This T cell receptor beta chain appears in the sequencing data of a study of CD8 T cells in Susac syndrome. With regard to this clonotype: The antigen is unknown.

Study-wide results and caveats: The study's TCR sequencing and HLA analysis covered a relatively small number of individuals, and the study acknowledged this.

From blood CD8+ and CD4+ T cells, TCR beta sequences were generated. Isolation of CD8+ and CD4+ T cells was performed negatively, whereas enrichment of TEMRA cells was done by FACS. A quantity of roughly 0.5 to 1 ug RNA underwent reverse transcription using random hexamers. The CDR3 of TCR beta was amplified by immunoSEQ multiplex PCR across 54 Vbeta and 13 Jbeta. A single record per CDR3 protein comes from TCRdb applying MiXCR to the immunoSEQ multiplex PCR reads. The sample lists around 140,000 distinct CDR3 sequences, approximately 94% occurring once. The TCR comes from a human donor in good health. The sequenced sample was CD4+ T cells from PBMCs.

DNA of the CDR3: TGCAGTGCTAGAAGGGAGACCCAGTACTTC. Its protein is CSARRETQYF. V and J are TRBV20-1 and TRBJ2-5; D remains ambiguous. Trimming pared 2 bases from V and 5 bases from J, leaving 3 bases between. This CDR3 spans 10 amino acids. Germline V gene sequence: CDR1 DFQATT, CDR2 SNEGSKA (reference sequence).